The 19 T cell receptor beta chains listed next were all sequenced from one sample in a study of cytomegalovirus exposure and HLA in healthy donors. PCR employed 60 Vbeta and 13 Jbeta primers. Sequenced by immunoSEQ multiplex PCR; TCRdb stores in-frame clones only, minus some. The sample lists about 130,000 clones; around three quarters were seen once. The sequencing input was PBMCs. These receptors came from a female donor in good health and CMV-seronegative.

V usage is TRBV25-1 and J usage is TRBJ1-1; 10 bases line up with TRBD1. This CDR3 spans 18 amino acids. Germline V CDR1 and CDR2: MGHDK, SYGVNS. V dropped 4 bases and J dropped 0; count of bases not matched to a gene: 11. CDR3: CASSGRDRGTRLNTEAFF. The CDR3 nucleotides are TGTGCCAGCAGTGGCCGGGACAGGGGCACTCGGTTGAACACTGAAGCTTTCTTT.

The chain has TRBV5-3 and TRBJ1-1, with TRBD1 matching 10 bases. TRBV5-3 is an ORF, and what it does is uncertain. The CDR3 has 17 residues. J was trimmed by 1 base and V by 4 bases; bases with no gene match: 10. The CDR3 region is CARSPGQGEAKNTEAFF. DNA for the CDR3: TGTGCCAGAAGCCCCGGACAGGGGGAAGCTAAGAACACTGAAGCTTTCTTT.

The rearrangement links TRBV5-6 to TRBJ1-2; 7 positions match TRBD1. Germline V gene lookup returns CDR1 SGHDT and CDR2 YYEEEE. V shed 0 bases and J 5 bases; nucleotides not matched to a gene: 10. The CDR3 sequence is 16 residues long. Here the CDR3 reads CASSLGSGTAYYGYTF. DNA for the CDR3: TGTGCCAGCAGCTTGGGATCCGGGACAGCCTATTATGGCTACACCTTC.

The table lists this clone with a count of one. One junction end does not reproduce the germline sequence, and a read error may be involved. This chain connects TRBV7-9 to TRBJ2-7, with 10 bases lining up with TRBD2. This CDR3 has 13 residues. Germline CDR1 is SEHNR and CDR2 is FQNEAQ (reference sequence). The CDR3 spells CVSRPGTSVFQYF. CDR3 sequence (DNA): TGTGTCAGCCGTCCGGGGACTAGCGTTTTCCAGTACTTC. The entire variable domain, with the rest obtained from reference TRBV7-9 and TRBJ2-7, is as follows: DTGVSQNPRHKITKRGQNVTFRCDPISEHNRLYWYRQTLGQGPEFLTYFQNEAQLEKSRLLSDRFSAERPKGSFSTLEIQRTEQGDSAMYLCVSRPGTSVFQYFGPGTRLTVT.

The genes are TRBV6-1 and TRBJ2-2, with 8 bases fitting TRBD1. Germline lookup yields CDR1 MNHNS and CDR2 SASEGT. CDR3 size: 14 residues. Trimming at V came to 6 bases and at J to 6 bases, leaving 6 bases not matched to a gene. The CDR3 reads CASRDREISGELFF. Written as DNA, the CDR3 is TGTGCCAGCAGGGACAGGGAGATTTCCGGGGAGCTGTTTTTT.

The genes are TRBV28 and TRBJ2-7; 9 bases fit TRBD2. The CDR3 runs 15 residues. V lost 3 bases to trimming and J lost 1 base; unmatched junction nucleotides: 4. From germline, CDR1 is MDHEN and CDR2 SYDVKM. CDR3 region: CASSFSSGKSYEQYF. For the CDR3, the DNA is TGTGCCAGCAGTTTTTCTAGCGGGAAATCCTACGAGCAGTACTTC. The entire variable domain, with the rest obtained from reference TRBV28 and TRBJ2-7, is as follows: DVKVTQSSRYLVKRTGEKVFLECVQDMDHENMFWYRQDPGLGLRLIYFSYDVKMKEKGDIPEGYSVSREKKERFSLILESASTNQTSMYLCASSFSSGKSYEQYFGPGTRLTVT.

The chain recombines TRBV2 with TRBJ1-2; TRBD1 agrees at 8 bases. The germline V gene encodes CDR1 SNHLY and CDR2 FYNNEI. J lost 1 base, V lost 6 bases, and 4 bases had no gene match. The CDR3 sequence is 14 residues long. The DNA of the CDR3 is TGTGCCAGCAGCCAGACAGGGGTTAACTATGGCTACACCTTC. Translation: CASSQTGVNYGYTF.

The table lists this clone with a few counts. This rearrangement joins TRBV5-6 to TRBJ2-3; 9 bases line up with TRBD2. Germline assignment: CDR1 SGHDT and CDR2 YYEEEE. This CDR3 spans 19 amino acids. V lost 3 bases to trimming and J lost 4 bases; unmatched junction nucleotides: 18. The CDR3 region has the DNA TGTGCCAGCAGCTCCCAGCGCGGGGGGGAGGGGTTGAGGGCAGATACGCAGTATTTT. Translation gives CASSSQRGGEGLRADTQYF.

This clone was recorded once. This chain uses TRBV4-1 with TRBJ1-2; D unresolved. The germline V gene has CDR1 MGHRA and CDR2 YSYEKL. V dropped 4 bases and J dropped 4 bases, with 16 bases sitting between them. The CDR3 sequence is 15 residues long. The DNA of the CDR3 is TGCGCCAGCAGCCTCACCCTTGGGAGGACCTATGGCTACACCTTC. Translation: CASSLTLGRTYGYTF.

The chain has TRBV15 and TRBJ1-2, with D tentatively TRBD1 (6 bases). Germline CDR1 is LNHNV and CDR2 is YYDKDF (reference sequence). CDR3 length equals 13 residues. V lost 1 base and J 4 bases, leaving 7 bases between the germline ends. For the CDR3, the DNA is TGTGCCACCAGCAGAGTAGGGGGCTATGGCTACACCTTC. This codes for CATSRVGGYGYTF.

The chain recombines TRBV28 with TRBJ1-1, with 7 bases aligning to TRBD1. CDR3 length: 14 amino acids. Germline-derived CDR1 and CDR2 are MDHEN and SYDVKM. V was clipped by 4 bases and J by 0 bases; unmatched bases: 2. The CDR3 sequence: CASSSTGLNTEAFF. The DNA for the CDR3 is TGTGCCAGCAGTTCGACAGGGTTGAACACTGAAGCTTTCTTT.

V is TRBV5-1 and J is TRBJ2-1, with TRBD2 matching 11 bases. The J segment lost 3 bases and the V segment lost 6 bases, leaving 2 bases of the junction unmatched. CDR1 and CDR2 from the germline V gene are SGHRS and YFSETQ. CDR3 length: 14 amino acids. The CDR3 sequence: CASTTSGSYNEQFF. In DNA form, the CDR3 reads TGCGCCAGCACAACTAGCGGGAGCTACAATGAGCAGTTCTTC.

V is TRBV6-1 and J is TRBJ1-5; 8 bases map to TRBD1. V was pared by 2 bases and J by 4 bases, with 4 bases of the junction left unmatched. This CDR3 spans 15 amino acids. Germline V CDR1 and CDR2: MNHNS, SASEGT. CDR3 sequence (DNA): TGTGCCAGCAGTGAAATGACAGGGGTTAATCAGCCCCAGCATTTT. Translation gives CASSEMTGVNQPQHF.

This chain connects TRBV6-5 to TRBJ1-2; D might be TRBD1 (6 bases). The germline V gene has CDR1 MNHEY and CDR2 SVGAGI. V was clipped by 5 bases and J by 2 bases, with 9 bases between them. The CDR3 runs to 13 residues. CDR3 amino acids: CASSRTVNYGYTF. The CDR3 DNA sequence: TGTGCCAGCAGTCGGACAGTCAACTATGGCTACACCTTC.

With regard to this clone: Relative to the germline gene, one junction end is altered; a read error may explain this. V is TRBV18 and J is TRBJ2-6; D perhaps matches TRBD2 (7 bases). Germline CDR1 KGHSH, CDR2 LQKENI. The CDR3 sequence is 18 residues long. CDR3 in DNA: TGTGCCAGCTCACCACCGTTGGGGCCAGGTCGGGGGGCCAACGGCCTGACTTTC. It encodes CASSPPLGPGRGANGLTF. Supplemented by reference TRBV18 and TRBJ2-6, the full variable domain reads NAGVMQNPRHLVRRRGQEARLRCSPMKGHSHVYWYRQLPEEGLKFMVYLQKENIIDESGMPKERFSAEFPKEGPSILRIQQVVRGDSAAYFCASSPPLGPGRGANGLTFGAGSRLTVL.

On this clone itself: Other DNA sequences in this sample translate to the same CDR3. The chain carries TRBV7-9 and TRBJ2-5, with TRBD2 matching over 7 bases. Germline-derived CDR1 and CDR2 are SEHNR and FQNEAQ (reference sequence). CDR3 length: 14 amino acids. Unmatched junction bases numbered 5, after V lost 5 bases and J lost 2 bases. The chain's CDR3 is CASSLAGGQETQYF. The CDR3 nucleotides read TGTGCCAGCAGCCTCGCCGGGGGGCAAGAGACCCAGTACTTC. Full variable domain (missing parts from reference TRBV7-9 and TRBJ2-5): DTGVSQNPRHKITKRGQNVTFRCDPISEHNRLYWYRQTLGQGPEFLTYFQNEAQLEKSRLLSDRFSAERPKGSFSTLEIQRTEQGDSAMYLCASSLAGGQETQYFGPGTRLLVL.

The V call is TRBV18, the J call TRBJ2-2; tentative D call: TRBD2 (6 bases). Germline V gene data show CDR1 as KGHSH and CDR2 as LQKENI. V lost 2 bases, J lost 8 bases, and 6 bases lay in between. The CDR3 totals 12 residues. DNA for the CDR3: TGTGCCAGCTCACCAGCGGGAGGGGAGCTGTTTTTT. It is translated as CASSPAGGELFF.

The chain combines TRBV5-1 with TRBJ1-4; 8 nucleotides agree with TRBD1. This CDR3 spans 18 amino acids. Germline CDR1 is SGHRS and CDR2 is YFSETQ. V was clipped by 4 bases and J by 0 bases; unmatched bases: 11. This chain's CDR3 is CASSPRWVQGATNEKLFF. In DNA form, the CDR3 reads TGCGCCAGCAGCCCTAGGTGGGTACAGGGGGCAACTAATGAAAAACTGTTTTTT.

This CDR3 reads CASSLEENYGYTF. CDR3 nucleotide sequence: TGCGCCAGCAGCTTGGAGGAGAACTATGGCTACACCTTC. This chain joins TRBV5-1 and TRBJ1-2; no definite D call. The CDR3 extends over 13 amino acids. With 0 bases removed from V and 2 bases from J, the gap between germline ends came to 5 bases. Per the germline V gene, CDR1 is SGHRS and CDR2 is YFSETQ.